Shown below are 5 T cell receptor beta chains from a single sample sequenced in a study of T cells after yellow fever vaccination (dated by TCRdb to about 2019). The sample's treatment or condition, from its label and the paper: live attenuated yellow fever vaccine strain. Library creation used 5' RACE. Instrument on record: Illumina NovaSeq 6000. In TCRdb, the public reads were trimmed at Q25 with fastp and aligned with MiXCR, with productive beta chains retained. All rows with the same CDR3 protein become a single entry with the most common DNA and genes. The sample data list about 210,000 distinct CDR3 sequences, and approximately 3.2% of these were observed just once. The ten biggest clones cover around 3.2% of the sample. The sample here was CD4+ T cells sorted from PBMCs, taken 10 days after the yellow fever booster vaccination. These receptors were collected from a man between 18 and 35 years old who received the YFV17D yellow fever vaccine.

This clonotype has at least ten counts. J is TRBJ1-4 and V is TRBV7-9; D gene unclear. In germline, CDR1 is SEHNR, CDR2 FQNEAQ (reference sequence). CDR3 length equals 12 residues. Trimming removed 3 bases at V and 7 bases at J, with 6 bases between. In DNA form, the CDR3 reads TGTGCCAGCAGCTTGGTCGGTGAAAAACTGTTTTTT. Its translation: CASSLVGEKLFF.

This clonotype was observed at least ten times. The chain links TRBV28 to TRBJ2-4; TRBD2 is a possible D gene (6 bases). V shed 6 bases and J shed 11 bases, with 20 bases lying between them. Germline V CDR1 and CDR2: MDHEN, SYDVKM. The CDR3 extends over 14 amino acids. CDR3 residues: CASRLSGTLSLQYF. CDR3 sequence (DNA): TGTGCCAGCAGACTATCCGGGACTTTAAGCCTTCAGTACTTC.

This clonotype was recorded many times. The CDR3 DNA is TGTGCCAGCAGCCCTGCAGGGAGCCTGAACACTGAAGCTTTCTTT. This codes for CASSPAGSLNTEAFF. This rearrangement joins TRBV7-9 to TRBJ1-1; maybe TRBD1 (5 bases). Looked up from germline, CDR1 is SEHNR and CDR2 is FQNEAQ (reference sequence). CDR3 length equals 15 residues. Trimming left V 5 bases short and J 0 bases short, with 13 bases between.

In this sample, this clonotype turned up a few times. The gene calls are TRBV20-1 and TRBJ1-2; D may be TRBD1 (5 bases). Germline V gives CDR1 DFQATT, CDR2 SNEGSKA (reference sequence). This CDR3 is 15 amino acids long. The germline V and J ends were trimmed by 5 bases and 3 bases, with 19 bases remaining between them. Here the CDR3 DNA reads TGCAGTGCTTTCCACCCCCGGGGGAGCGACTATGGCTACACCTTC. This codes for CSAFHPRGSDYGYTF.

This clonotype was counted at least ten times. CDR3 sequence reads: CASSPSYNSPLHF. In nucleotides, the CDR3 is TGTGCCAGCTCGCCGTCCTATAATTCACCCCTCCACTTT. This chain joins TRBV3-1 and TRBJ1-6; D is ambiguous. Per the germline V gene, CDR1 is LGHDT and CDR2 is YNNKEL (reference sequence). This CDR3 contains 13 residues. V was cut by 8 bases and J by 1 base, with 6 bases left in between.